This T cell receptor (beta chain) was retrieved from a study of T-cell reconstitution after alpha-beta-depleted transplantation in children. The V gene's germline CDR1 is SGHTA and CDR2 FQGNSA. The CDR3 contains 14 residues. The germline V and J ends were trimmed by 5 bases and 7 bases, with 18 bases remaining between them. The sample holds many counts of this clonotype. Unique molecular identifiers were incorporated when the TCRbeta library was constructed. A single record per CDR3 protein comes from TCRdb applying MiXCR to the PCR reads. The sample includes 250,000 to 300,000 distinct CDR3 sequences, 11% of them seen just once.

The sequenced sample was peripheral blood, obtained 180 days after TCRalphabeta/CD19-depleted stem cell transplant. V is TRBV7-2 and J is TRBJ2-7; D is unresolved. The receptor was derived from a male patient between 2 and 10 years old who had a stem cell transplant for chronic granulomatous disease, so the T cells may come from the graft donor. CDR3 in DNA: TGTGCCAGCAGCCCAGGACCCGAGAGGTGGGAGCAGTACTTC. Translated: CASSPGPERWEQYF.